These T cell receptor beta chains were read from a single sample in a study of metastatic and nonmetastatic thyroid tumors. Through MiXCR, TCRdb re-clonotyped the PCR reads. The table lists over 3,500 clones, roughly a third of them singletons. Specimen: adjacent normal tissue. These receptors were obtained from a male donor with papillary thyroid cancer or a benign thyroid nodule (not recorded which). Some clones in this sample may be carry-over from other donors' samples. The CDR3 runs from the conserved cysteine through the conserved F or W. Each record gives: J gene, V gene, clone size, CDR3 protein. Expanded clones are given a class, and other clones once, few, many or no size at all.

TRBJ2-1,TRBV11-2,NA,CASSLIAGVRHEQFF
TRBJ2-7,TRBV30,once,CAWRGQYEQYF
TRBJ2-1,TRBV27,NA,CASSSPGQGYNEQFF
TRBJ2-1,TRBV10-1,NA,CASSESVAGVGNEQFF
TRBJ1-1,TRBV20-1,NA,CSARDRGTVEVNTEAFF
TRBJ2-7,TRBV6-1,NA,CASSGVSYEQYF
TRBJ2-7,TRBV27,few,CASSPFSTDLGEQYF
TRBJ1-6,TRBV10-2,NA,CASIRDRGYSPLHF
TRBJ2-2,TRBV12-3/TRBV12-4,few,CASSLNPAGVNTGELFF
TRBJ2-1,TRBV6-1,few,CASSPSPRAYNEQFF
TRBJ1-6,TRBV27,NA,CASRIQDNSPLHF
TRBJ2-2,TRBV2,NA,CASHWEGGELFF
TRBJ1-2,TRBV30,NA,CAWRGGAEGYTF
TRBJ2-1,TRBV7-2,once,CASSFVGPGNEQFF
TRBJ2-1,TRBV27,large,CASSFSTGGPPYNEQFF
TRBJ1-1,TRBV4-1,NA,CASSPQQTVNTEAFF
TRBJ2-7,TRBV20-1,NA,CSARDPIAGGYEQYF
TRBJ1-3,TRBV6-1,many,CASRKDRNSGNTIYF
TRBJ1-1,TRBV7-2,NA,CASSWDKNTEAFF
TRBJ2-2,TRBV30,many,CASTRDGGTGELFF
TRBJ1-1,TRBV19,few,CASSIGQLNTEAFF
TRBJ1-2,TRBV28,few,CASSLPERGHNYGYTF
TRBJ1-1,TRBV9,once,CASSGSGGTENTEAFF
TRBJ2-5,TRBV12-3/TRBV12-4,few,CASSLFSGKETQYF
TRBJ1-6,TRBV7-3,NA,CASSPPGGGESPLHF
TRBJ1-1,TRBV3-1,NA,CVSSLRLMNTEAFF
TRBJ1-3,TRBV7-2,NA,CASSSYLATGNTIYF
TRBJ2-1,TRBV20-1,large,CSAGVVEQFF
TRBJ1-6,TRBV6-1,few,CASSVTGTGGSSPLHF
TRBJ1-5,TRBV6-1,NA,CASRVGGTYSNQPQHF
TRBJ2-3,TRBV20-1,once,CSAPRGGPTDTQYF
TRBJ2-7,TRBV20-1,NA,CGAWDVYSYEQYF
TRBJ1-4,TRBV6-1,few,CASSDSQKTKLFF
TRBJ1-3,TRBV7-6,few,CASSSTGERNTIYF
TRBJ2-2,TRBV5-1,NA,CASSLEVAGIAGELFF
TRBJ2-5,TRBV28,few,CASSSLGFGSGRSETQYF
TRBJ1-2,TRBV10-3,NA,CAISGTKGDDSIGYTF
TRBJ1-5,TRBV6-1,NA,CASSNEGSAQPQHF
TRBJ2-7,TRBV7-2,NA,CASSEGLGSSYEQYF
TRBJ2-1,TRBV2,large,CASSEDLVGDEQFF
TRBJ2-2,TRBV27,NA,CASSFPNTGELFF
TRBJ2-2,TRBV2,few,CASRQGYTGELFF
TRBJ2-3,TRBV3-1,NA,CASSLGGSFTDTQYF
TRBJ2-7,TRBV27,NA,CASSSVDSYEQYF
TRBJ2-1,TRBV4-1,NA,CASSQIGTPRLGEQFF
TRBJ2-1,TRBV4-1,medium-sized,CASSQTTSGTVFNEQFF
TRBJ1-2,TRBV19,few,CASSWSALPTYGYTF
TRBJ2-1,TRBV5-1,NA,CASSLVGLAGVEDEQFF
TRBJ1-5,TRBV6-2/TRBV6-3,NA,CASMGQMNQPQHF
TRBJ1-4,TRBV6-1,few,CARRRQAWGEKLFF
TRBJ1-3,TRBV7-2,few,CASSTNSGNTIYF
TRBJ1-6,TRBV20-1,NA,CSARELQGNNSPLHF
TRBJ1-5,TRBV20-1,NA,CSAVQGSVFNQPQHF
TRBJ2-3,TRBV20-1,NA,CSAHDGDTDTQYF
TRBJ1-2,TRBV7-2,NA,CASSSGRAARGGYTF
TRBJ2-1,TRBV7-2,NA,CASSRMMINEQFF
TRBJ1-1,TRBV7-2,NA,CASSLRWDYTEAFF
TRBJ1-4,TRBV6-1,large,CASRQGGGDEKLFF
TRBJ2-7,TRBV20-1,large,CSARAPSGGFYEQYF